This T cell receptor (beta chain) was sequenced during a study of blood T cell repertoires in COVID-19 (dated by TCRdb to 2019 to 2021). For context, the study as a whole: Collaborator samples came from the United States, Italy and Spain and covered acute and convalescent phases of COVID-19. The repertoires were released in a freely available public database intended as a resource for research on the immune response to SARS-CoV-2. The prospective study material was composed of cDNA or gDNA derived from T cells, B-cell-depleted T cells, or PBMCs. The dataset comprised deeply sampled blood TCRbeta repertoires from subjects exposed to, actively infected with, or recovered from COVID-19. The samples were drawn from the first 160 participants of the ongoing ImmuneRACE study and from 1,254 subjects provided by 6 global collaborators. Sample metadata almost always included a de-identified subject ID, COVID-19 status, age in years and sex. HLA class I and class II types, where available, came from metadata supplied by the sample provider rather than from assay-based typing. Overall study results and their limits: The quantity of clinical and demographic metadata differed by source and by participant and was supplied without curation.

One collaborating source in Seattle enrolled patients during active infection and followed them longitudinally through the course of disease. Each collaborating institution followed its own protocols to collect whole blood in K2EDTA tubes. Collaborator samples were shipped for TCRbeta analysis as frozen whole blood, isolated PBMCs, or DNA extracted from either sample type. This clone was seen just once. Its antigen remains unidentified. Base qualities are not at hand, and no much larger clone is one base apart. TCRbeta CDR3 regions were amplified from genomic DNA using the immunoSEQ Assay, a bias-controlled multiplex PCR. The source study handled its data this way. The number of nucleated cells in each sample was estimated from the amplification of reference gene primers within the assay. To quantify the absolute abundance of each unique TCRbeta CDR3 rearrangement, sequence reads were collapsed and filtered. For each sample, productive Simpson clonality was calculated as the square root of Simpson's diversity index across productive rearrangements. TCRdb's version of the immuneACCESS table is confined to in-frame rearrangements and falls short of the full clone set. An unresolved V gene accounts for under half of the shortfall where checked; the remainder is of unknown origin. The DNA was the basis for D and trimming; V, J and clone size are from that table. For this sample there are under 250,000 clones; 85% to 90% appear just once. The ten largest clones take up less than 3.5% of the sample.

V trim: 4 bases; J trim: 0 bases; unmatched bases: 6. The CDR3 covers 16 residues, taking in both the cysteine and the phenylalanine. Only the CDR3 DNA is retained, 48 bases long and in frame from the first base. The CDR1 and CDR2 encoded by the germline V gene are SGHRS and YFSETQ. Recombination joined TRBV5-1 with TRBJ1-4, and 7 bases in between align with TRBD1. The specimen sequenced was peripheral blood. The receptor was isolated from a man aged 30 to 45 with COVID-19, enrolled during active disease. The CDR3 region reads CASSQGQTATNEKLFF. The base sequence is TGCGCCAGCAGCCAGGGACAGACCGCAACTAATGAAAAACTGTTTTTT.